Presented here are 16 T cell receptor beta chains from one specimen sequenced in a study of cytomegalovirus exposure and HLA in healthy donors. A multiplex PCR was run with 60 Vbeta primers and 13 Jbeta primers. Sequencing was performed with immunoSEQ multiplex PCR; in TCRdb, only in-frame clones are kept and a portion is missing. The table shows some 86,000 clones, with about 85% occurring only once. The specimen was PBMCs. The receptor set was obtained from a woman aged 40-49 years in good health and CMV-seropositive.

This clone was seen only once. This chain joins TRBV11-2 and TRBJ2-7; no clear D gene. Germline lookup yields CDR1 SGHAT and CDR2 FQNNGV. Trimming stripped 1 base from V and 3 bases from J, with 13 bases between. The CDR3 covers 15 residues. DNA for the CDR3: TGTGCCAGCAGCTTAGTAGATTTTACGTTCTACGAGCAGTACTTC. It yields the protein CASSLVDFTFYEQYF. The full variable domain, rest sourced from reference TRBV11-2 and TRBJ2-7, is EAGVAQSPRYKIIEKRQSVAFWCNPISGHATLYWYQQILGQGPKLLIQFQNNGVVDDSQLPKDRFSAERLKGVDSTLKIQPAKLEDSAVYLCASSLVDFTFYEQYFGPGTRLTVT.

In DNA, the CDR3 is TGTGCCAGTAGTTACTATCACTCCTACGAGCAGTACTTC. Translation gives CASSYYHSYEQYF. The chain couples TRBV19 to TRBJ2-7; D not resolved. Germline assignment: CDR1 LNHDA and CDR2 SQIVND (reference sequence). The CDR3 consists of 13 residues. The V gene lost 5 bases and the J gene lost 0 bases, with 8 bases spanning the gap.

CDR3 residues: CAISPIQGPTSGNTIYF. As DNA, the CDR3 is TGTGCCATCAGTCCTATACAGGGGCCCACCTCTGGAAACACCATATATTTT. The V call is TRBV10-3, the J call TRBJ1-3; 7 bases are a match to TRBD1. The CDR3 spans 17 residues. CDR1 ENHRY and CDR2 SYGVKD come from the germline V gene. J lost 0 bases, V lost 5 bases, and 10 bases had no gene match.

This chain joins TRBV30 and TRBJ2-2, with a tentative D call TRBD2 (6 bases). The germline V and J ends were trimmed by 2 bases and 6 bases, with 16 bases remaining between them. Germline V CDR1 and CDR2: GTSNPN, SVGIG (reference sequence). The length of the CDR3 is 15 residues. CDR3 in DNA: TGTGCCTGGAGTCTTCAGCGGGTGGAGGCCGGGGAGCTGTTTTTT. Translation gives CAWSLQRVEAGELFF. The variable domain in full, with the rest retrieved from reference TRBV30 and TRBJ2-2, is SQTIHQWPATLVQPVGSPLSLECTVEGTSNPNLYWYRQAAGRGLQLLFYSVGIGQISSEVPQNLSASRPQDRQFILSSKKLLLSDSGFYLCAWSLQRVEAGELFFGEGSRLTVL.

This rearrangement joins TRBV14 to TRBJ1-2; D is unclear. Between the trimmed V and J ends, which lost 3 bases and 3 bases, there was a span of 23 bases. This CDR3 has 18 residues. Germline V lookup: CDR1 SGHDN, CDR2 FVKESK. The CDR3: CASSQEGGAGPPHYGYTF. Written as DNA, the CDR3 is TGTGCCAGCAGCCAGGAAGGAGGTGCCGGGCCCCCTCACTATGGCTACACCTTC.

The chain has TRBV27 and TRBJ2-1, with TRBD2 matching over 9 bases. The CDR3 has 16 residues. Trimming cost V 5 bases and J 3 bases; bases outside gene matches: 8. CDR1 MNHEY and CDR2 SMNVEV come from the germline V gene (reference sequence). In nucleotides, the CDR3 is TGTGCCAGCAGTCTCCGGGATAGCGGGAGCTACAATGAGCAGTTCTTC. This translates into CASSLRDSGSYNEQFF.

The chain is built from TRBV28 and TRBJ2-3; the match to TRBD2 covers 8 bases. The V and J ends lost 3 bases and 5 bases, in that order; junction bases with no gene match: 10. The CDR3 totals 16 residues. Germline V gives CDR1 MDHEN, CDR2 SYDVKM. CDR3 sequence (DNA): TGTGCCAGCAGTTTCCCTGCGGGACTAGGGGGAGATACGCAGTATTTT. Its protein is CASSFPAGLGGDTQYF.

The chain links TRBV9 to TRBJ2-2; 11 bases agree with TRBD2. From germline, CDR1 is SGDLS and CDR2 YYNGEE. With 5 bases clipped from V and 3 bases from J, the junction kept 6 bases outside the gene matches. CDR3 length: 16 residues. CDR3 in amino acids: CASSASGRQDTGELFF. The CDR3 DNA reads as TGTGCCAGCAGTGCTAGCGGGAGGCAGGACACCGGGGAGCTGTTTTTT.

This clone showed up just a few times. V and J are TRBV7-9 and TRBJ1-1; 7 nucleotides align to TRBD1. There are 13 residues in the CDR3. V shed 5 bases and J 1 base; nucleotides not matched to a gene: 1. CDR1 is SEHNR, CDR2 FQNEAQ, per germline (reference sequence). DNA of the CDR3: TGTGCCAGCAGCCGGACAGGGAACACTGAAGCTTTCTTT. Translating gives CASSRTGNTEAFF.

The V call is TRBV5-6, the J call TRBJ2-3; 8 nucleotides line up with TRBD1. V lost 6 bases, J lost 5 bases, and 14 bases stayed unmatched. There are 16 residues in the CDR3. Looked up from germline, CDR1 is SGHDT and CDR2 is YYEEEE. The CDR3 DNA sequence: TGTGCCAGCACGCTAGACAGGGGCCTTTTCGGAGATACGCAGTATTTT. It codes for CASTLDRGLFGDTQYF.

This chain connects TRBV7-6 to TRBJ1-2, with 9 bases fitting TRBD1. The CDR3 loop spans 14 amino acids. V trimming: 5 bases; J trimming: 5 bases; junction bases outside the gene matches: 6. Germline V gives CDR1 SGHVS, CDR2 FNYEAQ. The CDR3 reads CASSPTGTGYGYTF. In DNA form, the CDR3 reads TGTGCCAGCAGCCCAACCGGGACAGGGTATGGCTACACCTTC.

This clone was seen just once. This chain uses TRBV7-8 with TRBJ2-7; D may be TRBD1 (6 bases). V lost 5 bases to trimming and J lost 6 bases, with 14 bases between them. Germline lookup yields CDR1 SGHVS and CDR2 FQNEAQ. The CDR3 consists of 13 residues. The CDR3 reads CASSPPDSGEQYF. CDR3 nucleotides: TGTGCCAGCAGCCCACCGGACAGTGGCGAGCAGTACTTC.

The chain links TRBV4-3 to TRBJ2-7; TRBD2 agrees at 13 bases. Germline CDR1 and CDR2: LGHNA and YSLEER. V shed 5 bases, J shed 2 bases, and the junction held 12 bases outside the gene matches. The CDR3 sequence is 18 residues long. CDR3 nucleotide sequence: TGCGCCAGCAGCTCGCAATGGGGGACTAGCGGGACTGCCTACGAGCAGTACTTC. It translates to CASSSQWGTSGTAYEQYF.

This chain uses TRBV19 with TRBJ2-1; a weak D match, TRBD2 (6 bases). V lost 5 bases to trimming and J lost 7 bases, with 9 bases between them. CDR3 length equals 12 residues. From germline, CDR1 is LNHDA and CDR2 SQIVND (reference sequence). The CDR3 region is CASSWLANEQFF. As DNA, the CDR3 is TGTGCCAGTAGTTGGCTAGCGAATGAGCAGTTCTTC.

CDR3 nucleotides: TGTGCCAGTAAAGAATGGGCTTCCGCCTACGAGCAGTACTTC. Translation: CASKEWASAYEQYF. The chain combines TRBV2 with TRBJ2-7; no firm D call. The V and J ends lost 9 bases and 2 bases respectively, with 17 bases between them. In germline, CDR1 is SNHLY, CDR2 FYNNEI. The CDR3 has 14 amino acids.

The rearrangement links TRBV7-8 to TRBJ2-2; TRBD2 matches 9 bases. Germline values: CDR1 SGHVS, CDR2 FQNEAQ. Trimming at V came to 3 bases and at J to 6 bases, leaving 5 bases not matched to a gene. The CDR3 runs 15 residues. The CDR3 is CASSFLAGVPGELFF. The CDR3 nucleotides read TGTGCCAGCAGCTTTTTAGCGGGAGTACCCGGGGAGCTGTTTTTT.